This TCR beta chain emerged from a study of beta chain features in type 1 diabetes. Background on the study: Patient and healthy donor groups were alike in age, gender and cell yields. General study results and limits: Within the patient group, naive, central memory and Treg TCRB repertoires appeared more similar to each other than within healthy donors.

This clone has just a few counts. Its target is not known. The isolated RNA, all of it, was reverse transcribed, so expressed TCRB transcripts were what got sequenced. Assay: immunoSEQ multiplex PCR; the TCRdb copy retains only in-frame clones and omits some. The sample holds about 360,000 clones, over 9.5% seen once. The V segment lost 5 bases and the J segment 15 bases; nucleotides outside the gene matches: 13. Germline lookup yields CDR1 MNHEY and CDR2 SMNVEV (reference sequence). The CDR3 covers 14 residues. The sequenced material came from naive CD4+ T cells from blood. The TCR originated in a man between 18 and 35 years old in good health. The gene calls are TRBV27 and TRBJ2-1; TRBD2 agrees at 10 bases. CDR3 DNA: TGTGCCAGCAGTCTGGCGGGCAGCGGGAGGGGGCCGTTCTTC. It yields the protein CASSLAGSGRGPFF.